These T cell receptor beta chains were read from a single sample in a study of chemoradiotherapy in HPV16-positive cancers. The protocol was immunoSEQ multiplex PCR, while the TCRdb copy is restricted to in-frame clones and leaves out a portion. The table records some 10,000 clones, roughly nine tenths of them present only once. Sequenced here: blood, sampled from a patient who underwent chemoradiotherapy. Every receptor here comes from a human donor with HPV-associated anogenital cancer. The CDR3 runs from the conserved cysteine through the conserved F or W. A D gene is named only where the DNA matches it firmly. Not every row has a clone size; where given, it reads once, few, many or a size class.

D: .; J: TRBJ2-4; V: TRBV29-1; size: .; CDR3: CSAHHRNIQYF; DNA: TGCAGCGCCCATCACCGGAACATTCAGTACTTC
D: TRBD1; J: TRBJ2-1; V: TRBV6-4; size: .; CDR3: CASSDSAGGYNEQFF; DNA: TGTGCCAGCAGTGACTCGGCAGGGGGCTACAATGAGCAGTTCTTC
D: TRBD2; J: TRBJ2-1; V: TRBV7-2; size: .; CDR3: CASSSPGTRYNEQFF; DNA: TGTGCCAGCAGCTCCCCCGGGACTAGATACAATGAGCAGTTCTTC
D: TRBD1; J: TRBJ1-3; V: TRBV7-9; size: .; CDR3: CASRTTPGQGISGNTIYF; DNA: TGTGCCAGCAGAACGACCCCGGGACAGGGAATTTCTGGAAACACCATATATTTT
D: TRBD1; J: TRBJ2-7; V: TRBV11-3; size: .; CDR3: CASSLERTGGTYEQYF; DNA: TGTGCCAGCAGCTTAGAACGGACAGGGGGAACCTACGAGCAGTACTTC
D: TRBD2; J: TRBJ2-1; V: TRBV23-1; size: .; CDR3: CASSQSGGSSYNEQFF; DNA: TGCGCCAGCAGTCAATCGGGAGGGAGCTCCTACAATGAGCAGTTCTTC
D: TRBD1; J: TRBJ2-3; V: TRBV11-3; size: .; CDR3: CASRRGGRGLDTQYF; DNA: TGTGCCAGCAGAAGAGGGGGCCGGGGTTTAGATACGCAGTATTTT
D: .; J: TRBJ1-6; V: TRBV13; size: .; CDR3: CASSLGRSSPLHF; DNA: TGTGCCAGCAGCTTAGGCAGGTCTTCACCCCTCCACTTT
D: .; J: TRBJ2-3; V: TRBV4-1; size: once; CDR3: CASSQDLVWSTDTQYF; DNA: TGCGCCAGCAGCCAAGATCTTGTTTGGAGCACAGATACGCAGTATTTT
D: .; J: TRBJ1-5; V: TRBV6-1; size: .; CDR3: CASTWGQEGNQPQHF; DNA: TGTGCCAGCACTTGGGGGCAGGAAGGCAATCAGCCCCAGCATTTT
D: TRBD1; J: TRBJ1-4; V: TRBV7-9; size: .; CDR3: CASSETGVQGEKLFF; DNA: TGTGCCAGCAGCGAAACAGGGGTACAGGGTGAAAAACTGTTTTTT
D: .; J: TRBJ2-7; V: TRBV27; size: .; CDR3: CASSNGGLYEQYF; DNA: TGTGCCAGCAGTAACGGGGGGCTCTACGAGCAGTACTTC
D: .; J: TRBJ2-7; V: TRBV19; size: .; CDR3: CATGALYEQYF; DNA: TGTGCCACCGGGGCGCTTTACGAGCAGTACTTC
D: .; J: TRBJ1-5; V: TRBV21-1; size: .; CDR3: CASSLPGDRDPSNQPQHF; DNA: TGTGCCAGCAGCTTACCTGGGGACAGGGACCCTAGCAATCAGCCCCAGCATTTT
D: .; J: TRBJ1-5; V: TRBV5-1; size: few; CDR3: CASSLGQGLQPQHF; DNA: TGCGCCAGCAGCTTGGGCCAGGGCCTTCAGCCCCAGCATTTT
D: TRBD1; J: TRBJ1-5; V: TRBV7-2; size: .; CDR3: CASSLEDRSNQPQHF; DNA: TGTGCCAGCAGCTTGGAGGACAGGTCCAATCAGCCCCAGCATTTT
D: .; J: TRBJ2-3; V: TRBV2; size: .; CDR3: CASSENRVSTDTQYF; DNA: TGTGCCAGCAGTGAAAACAGGGTTAGCACAGATACGCAGTATTTT
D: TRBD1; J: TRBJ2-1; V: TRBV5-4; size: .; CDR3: CASSPPRTGHYNEQFF; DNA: TGTGCCAGCAGCCCGCCCCGGACAGGGCACTACAATGAGCAGTTCTTC
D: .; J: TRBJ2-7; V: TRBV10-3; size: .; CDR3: CAVMTANSYEQYF; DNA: TGTGCCGTAATGACAGCTAACTCTTACGAGCAGTACTTC
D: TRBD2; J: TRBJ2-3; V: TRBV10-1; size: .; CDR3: CASSESPGSGDTDTQYF; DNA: TGCGCCAGCAGTGAGTCGCCGGGTAGCGGGGACACAGATACGCAGTATTTT
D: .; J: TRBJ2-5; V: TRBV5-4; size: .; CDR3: CASSLHPGGGETQYF; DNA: TGTGCCAGCAGCTTGCATCCAGGGGGAGGAGAGACCCAGTACTTC
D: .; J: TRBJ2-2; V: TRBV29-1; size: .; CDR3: CSVEMAGRGTGELFF; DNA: TGCAGCGTTGAAATGGCAGGGCGAGGCACCGGGGAGCTGTTTTTT
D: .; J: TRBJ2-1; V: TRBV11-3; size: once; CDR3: CASSPGVGRSSYNEQFF; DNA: TGTGCCAGCAGCCCAGGTGTGGGCCGTAGCTCCTACAATGAGCAGTTCTTC
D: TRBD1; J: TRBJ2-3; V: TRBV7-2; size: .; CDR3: CASSENRGNTDTQYF; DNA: TGTGCCAGCAGCGAGAACAGGGGTAACACAGATACGCAGTATTTT
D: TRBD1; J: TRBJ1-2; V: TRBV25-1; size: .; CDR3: CASSELGQGGDGYTF; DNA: TGTGCCAGCAGTGAATTAGGACAGGGGGGTGATGGCTACACCTTC
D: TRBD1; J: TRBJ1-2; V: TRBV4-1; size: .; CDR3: CASSQPLQGANGYTF; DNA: TGCGCCAGCAGCCAACCCTTACAGGGGGCGAATGGCTACACCTTC
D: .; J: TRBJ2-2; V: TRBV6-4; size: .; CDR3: CASSDGSPGGELFF; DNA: TGTGCCAGCAGTGACGGTAGTCCCGGCGGGGAGCTGTTTTTT
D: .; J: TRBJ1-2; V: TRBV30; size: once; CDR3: CAWRIGSYGYTF; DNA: TGTGCCTGGAGAATTGGGAGCTATGGCTACACCTTC
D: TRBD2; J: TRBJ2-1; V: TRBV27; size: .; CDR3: CASSFRSGGLVDEQFF; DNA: TGTGCCAGCAGTTTTCGGAGCGGGGGATTGGTCGATGAGCAGTTCTTC
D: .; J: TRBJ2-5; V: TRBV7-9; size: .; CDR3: CASSLAGGGETQYF; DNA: TGTGCCAGCAGCTTAGCCGGGGGCGGGGAGACCCAGTACTTC
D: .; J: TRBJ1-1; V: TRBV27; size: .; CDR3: CASSLYRATLNTEAFF; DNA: TGTGCCAGCAGTTTATACAGGGCGACCCTGAACACTGAAGCTTTCTTT
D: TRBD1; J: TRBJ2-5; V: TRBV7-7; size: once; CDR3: CASSLGQQETQYF; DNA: TGTGCCAGCAGCCTGGGACAGCAAGAGACCCAGTACTTC
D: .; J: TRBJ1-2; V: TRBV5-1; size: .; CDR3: CASSSLEGNYGYTF; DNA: TGCGCCAGCAGCTCCCTGGAGGGAAACTATGGCTACACCTTC
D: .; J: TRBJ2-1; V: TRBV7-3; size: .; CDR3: CASSLTGGMSSYNEQFF; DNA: TGTGCCAGCAGCTTAACTGGCGGTATGAGCTCCTACAATGAGCAGTTCTTC
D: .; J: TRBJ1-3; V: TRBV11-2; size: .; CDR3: CASSSYRRDPAGNTIYF; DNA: TGTGCCAGCAGCTCCTACCGCCGAGACCCCGCTGGAAACACCATATATTTT
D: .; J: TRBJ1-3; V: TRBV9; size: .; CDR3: CASSDPIQGSGNTIYF; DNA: TGTGCCAGCAGCGACCCCATACAGGGCTCTGGAAACACCATATATTTT
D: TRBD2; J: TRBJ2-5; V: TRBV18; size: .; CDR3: CASSPRVGLADKETQYF; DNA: TGTGCCAGCTCACCTAGGGTCGGACTAGCGGACAAAGAGACCCAGTACTTC
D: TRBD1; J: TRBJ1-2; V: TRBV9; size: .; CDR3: CASSVDGTGYGYTF; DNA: TGTGCCAGCAGCGTAGACGGGACAGGGTATGGCTACACCTTC
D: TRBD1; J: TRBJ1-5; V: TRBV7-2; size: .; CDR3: CASSTYRGSQHF; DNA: TGTGCCAGCAGCACATACAGGGGTTCCCAGCATTTT
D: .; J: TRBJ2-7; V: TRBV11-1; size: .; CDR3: CASSLALATEQYF; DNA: TGTGCCAGCAGCTTAGCGTTGGCCACTGAGCAGTACTTC